These 5 T cell receptor beta chains originate from one sample sequenced in a study of T-cell memory formation after mild COVID-19. TCRdb processed the 5' RACE reads anew with MiXCR; each CDR3 protein has one entry. The sample lists more than 75,000 distinct CDR3 sequences, approximately 13% occurring once. Sequencing used PBMCs or a T cell subset sorted from them (not recorded which). These receptors were taken from an adult woman who had mild COVID-19 (a few samples of this study predate the infection). Cell type and time point are not known.

This chain joins TRBV7-6 and TRBJ1-4; no definite D call. V lost 8 bases to trimming and J lost 7 bases, with 11 bases between them. Germline V CDR1 and CDR2: SGHVS, FNYEAQ. The CDR3 consists of 12 residues. The CDR3 DNA reads as TGTGCCAGCGGCATGGGATTTGAAAAACTGTTTTTT. Protein: CASGMGFEKLFF. The entire variable domain, with the rest obtained from reference TRBV7-6 and TRBJ1-4, is as follows: GAGVSQSPRYKVTKRGQDVALRCDPISGHVSLYWYRQALGQGPEFLTYFNYEAQQDKSGLPNDRFSAERPEGSISTLTIQRTEQRDSAMYRCASGMGFEKLFFGSGTQLSVL.

This chain connects TRBV4-1 to TRBJ2-7; tentatively, D is TRBD1 or TRBD2 (5 bases each). The CDR3 covers 14 residues. The germline V gene has CDR1 MGHRA and CDR2 YSYEKL. Trimming cost V 0 bases and J 4 bases, with 10 bases left between them. CDR3 sequence: CASSQDRDGYEQYF. CDR3 bases: TGCGCCAGCAGCCAAGATCGGGACGGTTACGAGCAGTACTTC.

The chain combines TRBV9 with TRBJ2-3; 7 nucleotides line up with TRBD1. CDR1 SGDLS and CDR2 YYNGEE come from the germline V gene. After removal of 0 bases from V and 2 bases from J, the junction contained 12 bases not matched to a gene. There are 18 residues in the CDR3. The CDR3 DNA reads TGTGCCAGCAGCGTAGCATGGGCCGGGACAGTGCACACAGATACGCAGTATTTT. Protein sequence: CASSVAWAGTVHTDTQYF.

The CDR3 region is CASKGGGQHNEQFF. DNA of the CDR3: TGTGCCAGCAAAGGAGGGGGGCAACACAATGAGCAGTTCTTC. The J gene is TRBJ2-1, the V gene TRBV12-3 or TRBV12-4, with D perhaps assigned TRBD1 or TRBD2 (6 bases each). V lost 7 bases and J lost 5, with 15 bases in between. There are 14 residues in the CDR3.

In DNA, the CDR3 is TGCGCCAGCAGCTTGGACAGAAACTATGGCTACACCTTC. Translating it yields CASSLDRNYGYTF. The V and J genes are TRBV5-1 and TRBJ1-2; D is unresolved. Trimming took off 0 bases at V and 2 bases at J, with 5 bases between the two ends. The V gene's germline CDR1 is SGHRS and CDR2 YFSETQ. This CDR3 is built from 13 residues.